Presented here are 31 T cell receptor beta chains from one specimen sequenced in a study of regulatory T cells in long-lasting Graves disease. TCR beta libraries were built with iRepertoire HTBI primers and Arm-PCR of CDR3 regions. TCRdb re-derived calls from the multiplex PCR reads in MiXCR, one entry per CDR3 protein. The data contain about 420,000 distinct CDR3 sequences, around 22% of them singletons. Time point denoted: persistent/refractory GD, antithyroid drugs over 5 years with positive TRAb. The TCR library used RNA extracted from PBMCs. The sequences come from peripheral blood mononuclear cells (PBMCs), collected when the disease was refractory, from a patient treated with antithyroid drugs. These receptors originate from a female donor with Graves disease.

In this sample, this clonotype turned up a few times. The rearrangement joins TRBV29-1 to TRBJ2-4; D gene unclear. The length of the CDR3 is 15 residues. With 0 bases removed from V and 0 bases from J, the gap between germline ends came to 9 bases. Germline CDR1 and CDR2: SQVTM and ANQGSEA. CDR3 coding DNA: TGCAGCGTTGAAGAGTTTGGGGTAGCCAAAAACATTCAGTACTTC. Translated, it gives CSVEEFGVAKNIQYF.

V usage is TRBV7-2 and J usage is TRBJ2-7; 9 bases agree with TRBD2. Germline V gives CDR1 SGHTA, CDR2 FQGNSA. V dropped 1 base and J dropped 1; count of bases not matched to a gene: 8. The CDR3 runs to 17 residues. CDR3 sequence reads: CASSLEASGIGSYEQYF. The CDR3 nucleotides read TGTGCCAGCAGCTTAGAGGCTAGCGGGATCGGGTCCTACGAGCAGTACTTC.

The chain couples TRBV7-2 to TRBJ2-7; tentative D call: TRBD2 (6 bases). Trimming took off 5 bases at V and 2 bases at J, with 25 bases between the two ends. The germline CDR1 and CDR2 sequences are SGHTA and FQGNSA. The CDR3 loop spans 18 amino acids. CDR3 nucleotide sequence: TGTGCCAGCAGCGCCCTCCCCCCACGGGAGAGGGTTCCCTACGAGCAGTACTTC. This encodes CASSALPPRERVPYEQYF.

In nucleotides, the CDR3 is TGTGCCCGGCGTAGGGGCACTGAAGCTTTCTTT. Translating gives CARRRGTEAFF. This sequence joins TRBV30 and TRBJ1-1; weak D call: TRBD1 (5 bases). The CDR3 runs to 11 residues. Germline CDR1 is GTSNPN and CDR2 is SVGIG (reference sequence). V was pared by 8 bases and J by 4 bases, with 11 bases between.

The chain employs TRBV5-6 and TRBJ1-4; no clear D gene. Germline V lookup: CDR1 SGHDT, CDR2 YYEEEE. The CDR3 runs to 16 residues. Trimming stripped 2 bases from V and 0 bases from J, with 11 bases between. DNA for the CDR3: TGTGCCAGCAGCTTTTCTGGGTTTGCAACTAATGAAAAACTGTTTTTT. As protein: CASSFSGFATNEKLFF.

This clonotype has a handful of counts. The rearrangement links TRBV7-2 to TRBJ2-7; 8 nucleotides agree with TRBD1. Germline assignment: CDR1 SGHTA and CDR2 FQGNSA. Unmatched junction bases numbered 3, after V lost 0 bases and J lost 2 bases. The CDR3 sequence is 15 residues long. The chain's CDR3 is CASSLAGQAPYEQYF. CDR3 DNA: TGTGCCAGCAGCTTAGCGGGACAGGCGCCCTACGAGCAGTACTTC.

Only a few counts were recorded for this clonotype. This chain connects TRBV10-3 to TRBJ1-1; D remains ambiguous. The CDR3 consists of 15 residues. V lost 4 bases, J lost 1 base, and 13 bases lay in between. Germline loops: CDR1 ENHRY, CDR2 SYGVKD. The DNA of the CDR3 is TGTGCCATCAGTGCTCGGAGAGCAGAGAACACTGAAGCTTTCTTT. Protein sequence: CAISARRAENTEAFF.

This clonotype was observed many times. The V gene is TRBV14, the J gene TRBJ1-2; no clear D. The CDR3 length is 17 residues. Germline lookup yields CDR1 SGHDN and CDR2 FVKESK. V dropped 0 bases and J dropped 4 bases, with 18 bases sitting between them. The CDR3, as DNA: TGTGCCAGCAGCCAAGATGATGTGTATGTCAGAACCTATGGCTACACCTTC. It is translated as CASSQDDVYVRTYGYTF.

This chain joins TRBV20-1 and TRBJ1-5; tentative D call: TRBD1 (5 bases). The CDR3 contains 14 residues. The V gene's germline CDR1 is DFQATT and CDR2 SNEGSKA (reference sequence). Trimming removed 2 bases from V and 6 bases from J, with 14 bases in between. CDR3: CSARSRQGGQPQHF. CDR3 bases: TGCAGTGCTAGATCGAGGCAGGGCGGTCAGCCCCAGCATTTT.

This clonotype was seen repeatedly, ten times or more. The J gene is TRBJ2-4, the V gene TRBV2; perhaps D is TRBD1 or TRBD2 (6 bases each). The CDR3 covers 14 residues. V was pared by 8 bases and J by 2 bases, with 13 bases between. Germline CDR1 and CDR2: SNHLY and FYNNEI. For the CDR3, the DNA is TGTGCCAGCGGGGGGCTGGGATCCAAAAACATTCAGTACTTC. Amino acids: CASGGLGSKNIQYF.

This clonotype was seen a few times. The V and J genes are TRBV29-1 and TRBJ1-2; no reliable D call. This CDR3 is 14 amino acids long. Germline assignment: CDR1 SQVTM and CDR2 ANQGSEA. Trimming removed 7 bases at V and 4 bases at J, with 19 bases between. Written as DNA, the CDR3 is TGCAGCGCCGCCCTTTCTACCTTGGGCTATGGCTACACCTTC. It is translated as CSAALSTLGYGYTF. Using reference TRBV29-1 and TRBJ1-2 for the parts outside the CDR3, the full variable domain is SAVISQKPSRDICQRGTSLTIQCQVDSQVTMMFWYRQQPGQSLTLIATANQGSEATYESGFVIDKFPISRPNLTFSTLTVSNMSPEDSSIYLCSAALSTLGYGYTFGSGTRLTVV.

The chain joins TRBV19 to TRBJ1-2; no clear D gene. Germline CDR1 LNHDA, CDR2 SQIVND (reference sequence). This CDR3 region has 14 residues. V shed 1 base and J shed 4 bases, with 10 bases lying between them. The DNA for the CDR3 is TGTGCCAGTAGTATAGCGGCAGCCCTCTATGGCTACACCTTC. This gives the protein CASSIAAALYGYTF.

This clonotype was seen repeatedly, ten times or more. The chain combines TRBV6-1 with TRBJ2-7; 11 positions agree with TRBD2. V lost 4 bases, J lost 6 bases, and 8 bases stayed unmatched. This CDR3 contains 15 residues. The V gene's germline CDR1 is MNHNS and CDR2 SASEGT. The CDR3 DNA sequence: TGTGCCAGCAGTGGGACCCTAGCGGGAGGCCGCGAGCAGTACTTC. Translating gives CASSGTLAGGREQYF.

This rearrangement joins TRBV19 to TRBJ2-7; weak D call: TRBD2 (6 bases). The CDR3 sequence is 15 residues long. V was cut by 9 bases and J by 0 bases, with 18 bases left in between. Germline V gene data show CDR1 as LNHDA and CDR2 as SQIVND (reference sequence). CDR3 sequence reads: CARKESGLFSYEQYF. The CDR3, as DNA: TGTGCCAGGAAGGAATCGGGACTCTTCTCCTACGAGCAGTACTTC.

This chain connects TRBV5-4 to TRBJ1-1, with TRBD1 identical over 8 bases. V lost 4 bases, J lost 0 bases, and 8 bases stayed unmatched. CDR3 length: 16 residues. Germline V lookup: CDR1 SGHNT, CDR2 YYREEE (reference sequence). The CDR3 loop reads CASSREPTGVNTEAFF. The CDR3 nucleotides read TGTGCCAGCAGCCGTGAACCGACAGGGGTGAACACTGAAGCTTTCTTT. Full variable domain (rest looked up from reference TRBV5-4 and TRBJ1-1): ETGVTQSPTHLIKTRGQQVTLRCSSQSGHNTVSWYQQALGQGPQFIFQYYREEENGRGNFPPRFSGLQFPNYSSELNVNALELDDSALYLCASSREPTGVNTEAFFGQGTRLTVV.

This clonotype was found a few times. This rearrangement joins TRBV7-9 to TRBJ1-1; the D gene is possibly TRBD1 (6 bases). The CDR3 has 17 amino acids. Trimming stripped 5 bases from V and 3 bases from J, with 22 bases between. Germline V gene lookup returns CDR1 SEHNR and CDR2 FQNEAQ (reference sequence). The chain's CDR3 is CASSQGSQVARDTEAFF. The CDR3 region has the DNA TGTGCCAGCAGCCAGGGGTCACAAGTAGCCCGGGACACTGAAGCTTTCTTT.

The chain uses TRBV11-3 and TRBJ2-7; D remains unclear. The CDR3 contains 15 residues. The V and J ends lost 0 bases and 4 bases respectively, with 13 bases between them. Per germline, CDR1 SGHNT and CDR2 YENEEA. In DNA, the CDR3 is TGTGCCAGCAGCTTAGATCTGGCGGTTTCTTACGAGCAGTACTTC. Amino acid sequence: CASSLDLAVSYEQYF. Together with reference TRBV11-3 and TRBJ2-7, the CDR3 gives the full variable domain: EAGVVQSPRYKIIEKKQPVAFWCNPISGHNTLYWYLQNLGQGPELLIRYENEEAVDDSQLPKDRFSAERLKGVDSTLKIQPAELGDSAVYLCASSLDLAVSYEQYFGPGTRLTVT.

This clonotype occurred a few times. V gene TRBV20-1 combines with J gene TRBJ2-7; D gene ambiguous. Germline loops: CDR1 DFQATT, CDR2 SNEGSKA (reference sequence). V dropped 0 bases and J dropped 3 bases, with 12 bases sitting between them. The CDR3 is 14 amino acids. CDR3 DNA: TGCAGTGCTAGAGATCCTACTTTATACTACGAGCAGTACTTC. Amino acid sequence: CSARDPTLYYEQYF.

The chain carries TRBV6-5 and TRBJ2-5; D is undetermined. The germline V and J ends were trimmed by 1 base and 2 bases, with 2 bases remaining between them. The CDR3 contains 12 residues. From germline, CDR1 is MNHEY and CDR2 SVGAGI. The CDR3 reads CASSYFQETQYF. The CDR3 DNA follows: TGTGCCAGCAGTTACTTTCAAGAGACCCAGTACTTC.

This clonotype was seen ten or more times. V usage is TRBV7-9 and J usage is TRBJ2-5; weak D call: TRBD1 (6 bases). Germline CDR1 SEHNR, CDR2 FQNEAQ (reference sequence). The V and J ends lost 1 base and 12 bases respectively, with 9 bases between them. This CDR3 spans 11 amino acids. DNA for the CDR3: TGTGCCAGCAGCTTAGGGACAGTTGAGTACTTC. The encoded protein is CASSLGTVEYF.

This clonotype has just one count. The gene calls are TRBV18 and TRBJ1-5; D may be TRBD1 (5 bases). The CDR3 length is 15 residues. Per the germline V gene, CDR1 is KGHSH and CDR2 is LQKENI. Between the trimmed V and J ends, which lost 2 bases and 0 bases, there was a span of 8 bases. In nucleotides, the CDR3 is TGTGCCAGCTCACCAGAGGGGCTTAGCAATCAGCCCCAGCATTTT. Protein: CASSPEGLSNQPQHF.

This clonotype has at least ten counts. This chain joins TRBV7-2 and TRBJ2-7, with TRBD2 as a possible D gene (5 bases). Trimming left V 3 bases short and J 2 bases short, with 8 bases between. CDR3 size: 13 residues. Germline values: CDR1 SGHTA, CDR2 FQGNSA. The CDR3 DNA reads TGTGCCAGCAGCTTCGGACTTACCTACGAGCAGTACTTC. This translates into CASSFGLTYEQYF.

The rearrangement joins TRBV6-2 or TRBV6-3 to TRBJ2-6; 10 bases line up with TRBD1. J lost 2 bases, V lost 6 bases, and 7 bases had no gene match. CDR3 size: 17 residues. Germline V gene lookup returns CDR1 MNHEY and CDR2 SVGEGT. CDR3 DNA sequence: TGTGCCAGCAGACCGGGACAGGGGACCCCTGGGGCCAACGTCCTGACTTTC. It translates to CASRPGQGTPGANVLTF.

This clonotype was seen at least ten times. This chain connects TRBV6-5 to TRBJ1-5; D may be TRBD1 (5 bases). This CDR3 has 17 amino acids. In germline, CDR1 is MNHEY, CDR2 SVGAGI. The V end was cut by 4 bases, the J end by 7 bases, with 23 bases between. CDR3 region: CASSSRFGAPTRQPQHF. DNA for the CDR3: TGTGCCAGCAGTTCCCGATTCGGGGCACCTACGAGGCAGCCCCAGCATTTT.

The V and J genes are TRBV5-1 and TRBJ2-7; D ambiguous. Germline V gene lookup returns CDR1 SGHRS and CDR2 YFSETQ. The V gene lost 0 bases and the J gene lost 3 bases, with 10 bases spanning the gap. CDR3 length equals 14 residues. The CDR3 protein is CASSLGRDFYEQYF. For the CDR3, the DNA is TGCGCCAGCAGCTTGGGCAGAGACTTCTACGAGCAGTACTTC.

This clonotype was found many times. This sequence joins TRBV2 and TRBJ2-7; TRBD1 aligns across 8 bases. Germline loops: CDR1 SNHLY, CDR2 FYNNEI. Losses at the gene ends were 3 bases for V and 7 bases for J; bases not matched to a gene: 5. The CDR3 runs 13 residues. The CDR3 sequence is CASSDQGAREQYF. The DNA for the CDR3 is TGTGCCAGCAGTGACCAGGGGGCGCGGGAGCAGTACTTC.

This chain joins TRBV6-1 and TRBJ2-2; 7 nucleotides match TRBD1. Germline CDR1 reads MNHNS; CDR2 reads SASEGT. Trimming removed 2 bases from V and 0 bases from J; junction bases left unmatched: 6. The length of the CDR3 is 17 residues. The CDR3 region has the DNA TGTGCCAGCAGTGAATTGGGACAGACTACGAACACCGGGGAGCTGTTTTTT. It codes for CASSELGQTTNTGELFF.

This clonotype was observed at least ten times. The V gene is TRBV7-8, the J gene TRBJ2-7; D uncertain. V lost 3 bases and J lost 5, with 11 bases in between. Per the germline V gene, CDR1 is SGHVS and CDR2 is FQNEAQ. The length of the CDR3 is 13 residues. CDR3 loop: CASSLISAHEQYF. The DNA of the CDR3 is TGTGCCAGCAGCTTGATTTCCGCCCACGAGCAGTACTTC.

About this clonotype: One end of the junction varies from germline; a read error may be responsible. The V gene is TRBV2, the J gene TRBJ1-2; D perhaps matches TRBD1 (5 bases). CDR1 and CDR2 (germline): SNHLY, FYNNEI. This CDR3 is 14 amino acids long. The CDR3 DNA reads as TGTGGCAGCAGCTTTCTTCCAGGGAACTATGGCTACACCTTC. Amino acid sequence: CGSSFLPGNYGYTF. Combining the CDR3 with reference TRBV2 and TRBJ1-2 gives the whole variable domain EPEVTQTPSHQVTQMGQEVILRCVPISNHLYFYWYRQILGQKVEFLVSFYNNEISEKSEIFDDQFSVERPDGSNFTLKIRSTKLEDSAMYFCGSSFLPGNYGYTFGSGTRLTVV.

This clonotype appeared many times. The chain has TRBV28 and TRBJ2-7; tentatively, D is TRBD1 (5 bases). The CDR3 has 13 amino acids. CDR1 and CDR2 from the germline V gene are MDHEN and SYDVKM. The V end was cut by 6 bases, the J end by 2 bases, with 11 bases between. The CDR3 sequence is CASSVGPTYEQYF. CDR3 coding DNA: TGTGCCAGCAGCGTGGGGCCGACCTACGAGCAGTACTTC.

This clonotype occurred many times. The rearrangement uses TRBV28 and TRBJ1-1; no definite D call. The germline V gene has CDR1 MDHEN and CDR2 SYDVKM. The V and J ends lost 7 bases and 5 bases respectively, with 26 bases between them. CDR3 length equals 17 residues. CDR3 sequence (DNA): TGTGCCAGCATCGACACAAGCAGAGGCCGATCGCGGACTGAAGCTTTCTTT. It encodes CASIDTSRGRSRTEAFF.